Presented here are 28 T cell receptor beta chains from one specimen sequenced in a study of somatic mutations in cytotoxic T cells in rheumatoid arthritis. Sequencing used immunoSEQ multiplex PCR; TCRdb keeps in-frame clones, though not all of them. The sample lists approximately 7,900 clones, about 77% seen once, with more than 30% in the top ten. Sequenced material: CD8+ T cells sorted from blood. These receptors originate from an adult with rheumatoid arthritis.

Only a few counts were recorded for this clone. This chain uses TRBV5-1 with TRBJ2-2; tentatively, D is TRBD1 (6 bases). Germline values: CDR1 SGHRS, CDR2 YFSETQ. The CDR3 consists of 15 residues. V was clipped by 2 bases and J by 4 bases, with 12 bases between them. In nucleotides, the CDR3 is TGCGCCAGCAGCTTCCGGGACACCTCCACCGGGGAGCTGTTTTTT. Amino acids: CASSFRDTSTGELFF.

The rearrangement links TRBV29-1 to TRBJ2-5; no clear D gene. The CDR3 totals 14 residues. Germline values: CDR1 SQVTM, CDR2 ANQGSEA. V lost 1 base and J 5 bases, leaving 14 bases between the germline ends. As DNA, the CDR3 is TGCAGCGTTGAAGGGGGTAGCATCTTTGAGACCCAGTACTTC. This codes for CSVEGGSIFETQYF.

V and J are TRBV7-9 and TRBJ2-7; weak D call: TRBD1 (6 bases). Trimming took off 3 bases at V and 5 bases at J, with 8 bases between the two ends. The CDR3 extends over 12 amino acids. The germline V gene encodes CDR1 SEHNR and CDR2 FQNEAQ (reference sequence). The CDR3 region has the DNA TGTGCCAGCAGCTTCAGGGGTCACGAGCAGTACTTC. This gives the protein CASSFRGHEQYF.

The chain is built from TRBV4-1 and TRBJ2-3; D is perhaps TRBD2 (6 bases). The V gene lost 1 base and the J gene lost 1 base, with 12 bases spanning the gap. The CDR3 extends over 16 amino acids. Germline V gene data show CDR1 as MGHRA and CDR2 as YSYEKL. The CDR3 DNA reads as TGCGCCAGCAGCCAAGTTGGTGGCGGGGGCACAGATACGCAGTATTTT. Protein: CASSQVGGGGTDTQYF.

The chain is built from TRBV7-2 and TRBJ2-5; D is tentatively TRBD1 or TRBD2 (5 bases each). Germline V gene data show CDR1 as SGHTA and CDR2 as FQGNSA. V lost 5 bases and J lost 4, with 11 bases in between. The CDR3 covers 13 residues. The CDR3 region has the DNA TGTGCCAGCAGCCCGGGACGGGGAGAGACCCAGTACTTC. Translated: CASSPGRGETQYF.

The chain joins TRBV9 to TRBJ1-3, with a possible D match to TRBD1 (5 bases). Between the trimmed V and J ends, which lost 4 bases and 2 bases, there was a span of 13 bases. This CDR3 is built from 15 residues. The germline V gene has CDR1 SGDLS and CDR2 YYNGEE. CDR3 nucleotides: TGTGCCAGCAGCCCGGGCAGGGTCGCTGGAAACACCATATATTTT. This encodes CASSPGRVAGNTIYF.

J is TRBJ2-2 and V is TRBV27; D gene unclear. Germline CDR1 MNHEY, CDR2 SMNVEV (reference sequence). The V gene lost 3 bases and the J gene lost 2 bases, with 7 bases spanning the gap. The CDR3 is 14 amino acids. Written as DNA, the CDR3 is TGTGCCAGCAGTTTTGGCTTCAACACCGGGGAGCTGTTTTTT. The encoded protein is CASSFGFNTGELFF.

This clone has just a few counts. This chain uses TRBV7-8 with TRBJ2-1, with D hard to call. Germline lookup yields CDR1 SGHVS and CDR2 FQNEAQ. Trimming stripped 1 base from V and 7 bases from J, with 8 bases between. This CDR3 has 13 amino acids. The CDR3 sequence: CASSLDYGNEQFF. Written as DNA, the CDR3 is TGTGCCAGCAGCTTAGACTACGGGAATGAGCAGTTCTTC.

The chain is built from TRBV13 and TRBJ2-2, with D possibly TRBD1 on 6 matching bases. CDR3 length equals 12 residues. Germline CDR1 is PRHDT and CDR2 is FYEKMQ (reference sequence). V was cut by 5 bases and J by 6 bases, with 7 bases left in between. Here the CDR3 reads CASSGGAGELFF. The CDR3 DNA reads TGTGCCAGCAGCGGGGGCGCCGGGGAGCTGTTTTTT. Full variable domain (outside the CDR3, taken from reference TRBV13 and TRBJ2-2): AAGVIQSPRHLIKEKRETATLKCYPIPRHDTVYWYQQGPGQDPQFLISFYEKMQSDKGSIPDRFSAQQFSDYHSELNMSSLELGDSALYFCASSGGAGELFFGEGSRLTVL.

The rearrangement links TRBV28 to TRBJ1-1, with 7 bases identical to TRBD1. With 5 bases clipped from V and 0 bases from J, the junction kept 6 bases outside the gene matches. The CDR3 runs 15 residues. The V gene's germline CDR1 is MDHEN and CDR2 SYDVKM. CDR3 sequence reads: CASSKTGRMNTEAFF. CDR3 nucleotides: TGTGCCAGCAGTAAGACAGGGCGGATGAACACTGAAGCTTTCTTT.

The CDR3 DNA is TGTGCCAGCGGTTTCTCGAACACTGAAGCTTTCTTT. Residues: CASGFSNTEAFF. The chain couples TRBV19 to TRBJ1-1, with D unclear. Germline assignment: CDR1 LNHDA and CDR2 SQIVND (reference sequence). V was clipped by 9 bases and J by 1 base, with 9 bases between them. This CDR3 has 12 amino acids.

The chain employs TRBV6-4 and TRBJ1-5; D unresolved. There are 13 residues in the CDR3. Germline values: CDR1 MRHNA, CDR2 SNTAGT. Deletions cut 2 bases from V and 1 base from J, with 3 bases between. The CDR3 coding sequence is TGTGCCAGCAGTGACGGCAGCAATCAGCCCCAGCATTTT. Amino acids: CASSDGSNQPQHF.

The V call is TRBV2, the J call TRBJ1-1; possibly TRBD1 for D (6 bases). Trimming removed 3 bases at V and 0 bases at J, with 8 bases between. The germline gives CDR1 SNHLY, CDR2 FYNNEI. The CDR3 consists of 14 residues. CDR3 coding DNA: TGTGCCAGCAGTGATTACAGGGTGAACACTGAAGCTTTCTTT. This codes for CASSDYRVNTEAFF.

The genes are TRBV6-5 and TRBJ2-1; no clear D. This CDR3 contains 13 residues. Germline CDR1 is MNHEY and CDR2 is SVGAGI. V dropped 5 bases and J dropped 0 bases, with 5 bases sitting between them. CDR3 sequence: CASSASSYNEQFF. CDR3 DNA sequence: TGTGCCAGCAGTGCCAGCTCCTACAATGAGCAGTTCTTC.

This clone has only a few counts. This chain joins TRBV5-6 and TRBJ2-7; TRBD2 matches 13 bases. The CDR3 is 15 amino acids. V trimming: 2 bases; J trimming: 3 bases; junction bases outside the gene matches: 2. The germline CDR1 and CDR2 sequences are SGHDT and YYEEEE. The DNA of the CDR3 is TGTGCCAGCAGCTTACTAGCGGGGGGGCGCTACGAGCAGTACTTC. It specifies CASSLLAGGRYEQYF. The full variable domain, rest sourced from reference TRBV5-6 and TRBJ2-7, is DAGVTQSPTHLIKTRGQQVTLRCSPKSGHDTVSWYQQALGQGPQFIFQYYEEEERQRGNFPDRFSGHQFPNYSSELNVNALLLGDSALYLCASSLLAGGRYEQYFGPGTRLTVT.

The chain links TRBV10-3 to TRBJ2-1, with 10 bases lining up with TRBD1. Germline-derived CDR1 and CDR2 are ENHRY and SYGVKD. The CDR3 is made up of 15 amino acids. Trimming took 4 bases from V and 6 from J; bases not matched to a gene: 6. The CDR3 region is CAISGGTGDLNEQFF. The CDR3, as DNA: TGTGCCATCAGTGGGGGGACAGGGGACCTCAATGAGCAGTTCTTC.

The chain links TRBV6-4 to TRBJ2-2, with 13 bases identical to TRBD2. Trimming cost V 3 bases and J 4 bases; bases outside gene matches: 11. Germline-derived CDR1 and CDR2 are MRHNA and SNTAGT. The CDR3 contains 19 residues. CDR3 DNA: TGTGCCAGCAGTGAACGTCCCCCGGGACTAGCGGGGCCCACCGGGGAGCTGTTTTTT. It translates to CASSERPPGLAGPTGELFF.

By sample fraction, this clone is large. V usage is TRBV9 and J usage is TRBJ1-2; 9 bases map to TRBD1. Trimming at V came to 3 bases and at J to 7 bases, leaving 13 bases not matched to a gene. The germline CDR1 and CDR2 sequences are SGDLS and YYNGEE. The CDR3 length is 16 residues. The CDR3 DNA sequence: TGTGCCAGCAGCGCCACCGGGACAGGGAGGTTCGGTGGCTACACCTTC. As protein: CASSATGTGRFGGYTF.

A remark on this clone: At one end the junction does not follow the germline gene, possibly because of a read error. The chain has TRBV6-5 and TRBJ2-7; 9 bases match TRBD1. The CDR3 contains 15 residues. Germline CDR1 MNHEY, CDR2 SVGAGI. CDR3 in amino acids: CASSNSGTGYYEQYF. CDR3 nucleotides: TGTGCCAGCAGTAACTCCGGGACAGGGTATTACGAGCAGTACTTC.

This chain links TRBV5-5 with TRBJ2-7, with 8 bases that match TRBD1. J gave up 3 bases and V 0 bases, and 2 bases lay outside the gene matches. There are 14 residues in the CDR3. Germline loops: CDR1 SGHKS, CDR2 YYEKEE (reference sequence). The CDR3: CASSLDGTGYEQYF. CDR3 in DNA: TGTGCCAGCAGCTTGGATGGGACAGGCTACGAGCAGTACTTC.

This clone is medium-sized. The J gene is TRBJ2-1, the V gene TRBV6-6; D gene uncertain. With 2 bases removed from V and 4 bases from J, the gap between germline ends came to 3 bases. The germline V gene encodes CDR1 MNHNY and CDR2 SVGAGI (reference sequence). The CDR3 contains 12 residues. The CDR3 DNA is TGTGCCAGCAGTTACGAGTACAATGAGCAGTTCTTC. It encodes CASSYEYNEQFF.

The chain uses TRBV28 and TRBJ2-5; possibly TRBD1 for D (5 bases). The CDR3 runs to 17 residues. Germline values: CDR1 MDHEN, CDR2 SYDVKM. V was clipped by 6 bases and J by 4 bases, with 24 bases between them. CDR3 DNA: TGTGCCAGCAGCACACTCCTTCGGAAGGGGCAGGGAGAGACCCAGTACTTC. Protein sequence: CASSTLLRKGQGETQYF.

The gene calls are TRBV28 and TRBJ1-1; D might be TRBD1 (6 bases). The CDR3 sequence is 12 residues long. V dropped 3 bases and J dropped 7 bases, with 9 bases sitting between them. CDR1 is MDHEN, CDR2 SYDVKM, per germline. CDR3 bases: TGTGCCAGCAGTTTGCGGGGGCTTGAAGCTTTCTTT. It translates to CASSLRGLEAFF.

The chain combines TRBV15 with TRBJ2-3, with 13 bases matching TRBD2. V lost 5 bases, J lost 7 bases, and 6 bases stayed unmatched. CDR1 and CDR2 from the germline V gene are LNHNV and YYDKDF (reference sequence). There are 15 residues in the CDR3. CDR3 amino acids: CATSDTSGGANTQYF. CDR3 nucleotide sequence: TGTGCCACCAGCGACACTAGCGGGGGGGCAAATACGCAGTATTTT.

The rearrangement uses TRBV6-1 and TRBJ1-5, with TRBD1 identical over 9 bases. Germline V gene sequence: CDR1 MNHNS, CDR2 SASEGT. Germline trimming cut 5 bases from V and 4 bases from J; bases unmatched to any gene: 6. This CDR3 spans 15 amino acids. CDR3 residues: CASSSLTGGNQPQHF. DNA of the CDR3: TGTGCCAGCAGTTCCCTGACAGGGGGAAATCAGCCCCAGCATTTT.

The CDR3 DNA is TGTGCCAGCAGTTTAGTCCCCCTCGGGTACTACAATGAGCAGTTCTTC. This sequence encodes CASSLVPLGYYNEQFF. This chain links TRBV27 with TRBJ2-1; D unclear. CDR1 is MNHEY and CDR2 is SMNVEV in the germline V gene (reference sequence). There are 16 residues in the CDR3. The V and J ends lost 2 bases and 3 bases respectively, with 14 bases between them.

This chain connects TRBV15 to TRBJ1-5; D is undetermined. The CDR3 totals 15 residues. In germline, CDR1 is LNHNV, CDR2 YYDKDF (reference sequence). V lost 3 bases and J lost 4, with 13 bases in between. CDR3 nucleotides: TGTGCCACCAGCAGTACCCGGGCTTGGAATCAGCCCCAGCATTTT. Translated, it gives CATSSTRAWNQPQHF.

The V gene is TRBV9, the J gene TRBJ2-7; TRBD1 aligns across 10 bases. Germline loops: CDR1 SGDLS, CDR2 YYNGEE. Trimming at V came to 3 bases and at J to 3 bases, leaving 6 bases not matched to a gene. The CDR3 is 15 residues long. The CDR3 DNA reads TGTGCCAGCAGCGCGCCCGGGACAGGGGACTACGAGCAGTACTTC. It translates to CASSAPGTGDYEQYF.